Following are 13 T cell receptor beta chains from one sample sequenced in a study of blood T cell repertoires in COVID-19. Clones were read by immunoSEQ multiplex PCR, and TCRdb kept only the in-frame ones, dropping some. In the table there are fewer than 350,000 clones, 90% of which are singletons. The sequenced material came from peripheral blood. The source of these receptors is a woman in her 30s with COVID-19, enrolled during active disease.

This chain uses TRBV30 with TRBJ2-1; 8 nucleotides agree with TRBD2. Losses at the gene ends were 0 bases for V and 10 bases for J; bases not matched to a gene: 8. The CDR3 is 14 amino acids. Per germline, CDR1 GTSNPN and CDR2 SVGIG (reference sequence). The CDR3 coding sequence is TGTGCCTGGAGTGTACGCCTAGCGGGCGACGAGCAGTTCTTC. Protein sequence: CAWSVRLAGDEQFF.

This chain joins TRBV6-6 and TRBJ1-1; the D gene is possibly TRBD1 (6 bases). The ends were cut back, 0 bases at V and 5 bases at J, with 13 bases in the middle. Germline assignment: CDR1 MNHNY and CDR2 SVGAGI (reference sequence). The CDR3 is made up of 15 amino acids. The CDR3 protein is CASSYSAQGSTEAFF. In DNA form, the CDR3 reads TGTGCCAGCAGTTACTCCGCCCAGGGGAGTACTGAAGCTTTCTTT.

The chain couples TRBV12-3 or TRBV12-4 to TRBJ2-7, with a weak D call TRBD2 (5 bases). The V end lost 5 bases, the J end lost 3 bases, and 11 bases lay between the germline ends. CDR3 length: 13 residues. The CDR3 bases are TGTGCCAGCAGTGGATCCGGGAACTACGAGCAGTACTTC. It specifies CASSGSGNYEQYF.

The chain carries TRBV6-5 and TRBJ1-1, with 8 positions matching TRBD1. This CDR3 contains 14 residues. The germline V gene has CDR1 MNHEY and CDR2 SVGAGI. Trimming at V came to 6 bases and at J to 0 bases, leaving 3 bases not matched to a gene. CDR3 residues: CASSLQGVNTEAFF. DNA for the CDR3: TGTGCCAGCAGCCTACAGGGGGTGAACACTGAAGCTTTCTTT.

This clone was counted once. The chain combines TRBV4-2 with TRBJ2-7; TRBD1 is a possible D gene (5 bases). Germline CDR1 reads LGHNA; CDR2 reads YNFKEQ. CDR3 length equals 14 residues. The V end was cut by 1 base, the J end by 4 bases, with 11 bases between. CDR3 nucleotide sequence: TGTGCCAGCAGCCAAGCCGACAGCCCGTACGAGCAGTACTTC. This translates into CASSQADSPYEQYF.

The rearrangement links TRBV9 to TRBJ2-2; D remains unclear. Germline CDR1 reads SGDLS; CDR2 reads YYNGEE. Trimming shortened V by 3 bases and J by 6 bases, and 15 bases separated the two germline ends. This CDR3 is 15 amino acids long. Written as DNA, the CDR3 is TGTGCCAGCAGCGCTTCCCATGACTCCCCCGGGGAGCTGTTTTTT. Protein product: CASSASHDSPGELFF.

This chain uses TRBV5-1 with TRBJ1-1; D unresolved. V lost 4 bases and J lost 4, with 11 bases in between. Germline CDR1 and CDR2: SGHRS and YFSETQ. This CDR3 is 13 amino acids long. The chain's CDR3 is CASSPRSGTEAFF. CDR3 sequence (DNA): TGCGCCAGCAGCCCCCGGTCGGGCACTGAAGCTTTCTTT. The variable domain in full, completed from reference TRBV5-1 and TRBJ1-1, reads KAGVTQTPRYLIKTRGQQVTLSCSPISGHRSVSWYQQTPGQGLQFLFEYFSETQRNKGNFPGRFSGRQFSNSRSEMNVSTLELGDSALYLCASSPRSGTEAFFGQGTRLTVV.

V usage is TRBV4-1 and J usage is TRBJ1-2; D perhaps matches TRBD1 (6 bases). Per germline, CDR1 MGHRA and CDR2 YSYEKL. This CDR3 contains 15 residues. Trimming pared 1 base from V and 2 bases from J, leaving 11 bases between. Here the CDR3 reads CASSQVWTENYGYTF. The CDR3 region has the DNA TGCGCCAGCAGCCAAGTCTGGACAGAGAACTATGGCTACACCTTC.

The chain uses TRBV7-9 and TRBJ1-1, with TRBD1 identical over 10 bases. The CDR3 extends over 14 amino acids. Trimming took 6 bases from V and 6 from J; bases not matched to a gene: 7. Germline loops: CDR1 SEHNR, CDR2 FQNEAQ (reference sequence). CDR3 coding DNA: TGTGCCAGCAGTCTGGCGGGACAGGGGTCTGAAGCTTTCTTT. Translation: CASSLAGQGSEAFF. Variable domain in full (rest from reference TRBV7-9 and TRBJ1-1): DTGVSQNPRHKITKRGQNVTFRCDPISEHNRLYWYRQTLGQGPEFLTYFQNEAQLEKSRLLSDRFSAERPKGSFSTLEIQRTEQGDSAMYLCASSLAGQGSEAFFGQGTRLTVV.

This clone was observed a single time. The rearrangement uses TRBV7-8 and TRBJ1-3; weak D call: TRBD1 (6 bases). The germline V gene has CDR1 SGHVS and CDR2 FQNEAQ. The germline V and J ends were trimmed by 6 bases and 0 bases, with 12 bases remaining between them. This CDR3 has 15 amino acids. Here the CDR3 reads CASRLTGSSGNTIYF. CDR3 DNA sequence: TGTGCCAGCAGACTGACAGGCAGCTCTGGAAACACCATATATTTT. The full variable domain, rest sourced from reference TRBV7-8 and TRBJ1-3, is GAGVSQSPRYKVAKRGQDVALRCDPISGHVSLFWYQQALGQGPEFLTYFQNEAQLDKSGLPSDRFFAERPEGSVSTLKIQRTQQEDSAVYLCASRLTGSSGNTIYFGEGSWLTVV.

V usage is TRBV24-1 and J usage is TRBJ2-1; D ambiguous. V was cut by 9 bases and J by 2 bases, with 19 bases left in between. CDR3 length: 16 amino acids. Germline V lookup: CDR1 KGHDR, CDR2 SFDVKD. The CDR3 region has the DNA TGTGCCACCCTTTTGTGGAGTTTACCAACCTACAATGAGCAGTTCTTC. This encodes CATLLWSLPTYNEQFF.

The chain is built from TRBV19 and TRBJ2-5, with TRBD2 as a possible D gene (6 bases). CDR1 and CDR2 from the germline V gene are LNHDA and SQIVND (reference sequence). The CDR3 consists of 13 residues. Trimming took off 0 bases at V and 9 bases at J, with 11 bases between the two ends. CDR3 sequence reads: CASSIDLGGAQYF. The CDR3 nucleotides read TGTGCCAGTAGTATAGATCTAGGAGGGGCCCAGTACTTC. The full variable domain, with the rest looked up from reference TRBV19 and TRBJ2-5, is DGGITQSPKYLFRKEGQNVTLSCEQNLNHDAMYWYRQDPGQGLRLIYYSQIVNDFQKGDIAEGYSVSREKKESFPLTVTSAQKNPTAFYLCASSIDLGGAQYFGPGTRLLVL.

The chain has TRBV19 and TRBJ1-1, with a possible D match to TRBD1 (5 bases). Per the germline V gene, CDR1 is LNHDA and CDR2 is SQIVND (reference sequence). The CDR3 has 16 residues. V lost 3 bases and J 0 bases, leaving 14 bases between the germline ends. CDR3 DNA sequence: TGTGCCAGTAGTATGAAGTGGGGCCACATGAACACTGAAGCTTTCTTT. It specifies CASSMKWGHMNTEAFF.